This T cell receptor beta chain derives from a study of CD8 T cells in ankylosing spondylitis. V lost 0 bases, J lost 2 bases, and 10 bases lay in between. The CDR3 contains 15 residues. The germline CDR1 and CDR2 sequences are SGHRS and YFSETQ. TCRdb independently ran MiXCR on the 5' RACE reads; one entry per CDR3 protein. The sample consists of 350,000 to 550,000 distinct CDR3 sequences, roughly 27% of them appearing once. This clonotype occurred a few times. Its antigen is not known. Findings and caveats of the study: Seemingly characteristic of ankylosing spondylitis blood was a TCR beta motif consisting of under ten highly homologous variants.

This clonotype originated in a male donor with ankylosing spondylitis. The J gene is TRBJ2-3, the V gene TRBV5-1; no definite D call. Sequenced input: blood, either unsorted or a sorted T cell fraction (not recorded which). CDR3 amino acids: CASSLGLLNTDTQYF. The CDR3 DNA reads as TGCGCCAGCAGCTTGGGGCTCCTGAACACAGATACGCAGTATTTT.